What follows are 21 T cell receptor beta chains derived from one specimen sequenced in a study of T cell changes during pregnancy in multiple sclerosis. Sequenced by immunoSEQ multiplex PCR; TCRdb stores in-frame clones only, minus some. The top ten hold 0.58% of the sample, which has about 70,000 clones, approximately 94% seen once. The material was peripheral blood, obtained in the third trimester of pregnancy. The source of these receptors is a female donor with multiple sclerosis, enrolled in a pregnancy study.

In DNA form, the CDR3 reads TGTGCCACCCGGCGGTCAGGGGCTCAGGCTCTCTATGGCTACACCTTC. Translating it yields CATRRSGAQALYGYTF. The chain joins TRBV6-6 to TRBJ1-2; tentatively, D is TRBD1 (6 bases). V lost 10 bases and J 4 bases, leaving 25 bases between the germline ends. The CDR3 is made up of 16 amino acids. Germline V gene lookup returns CDR1 MNHNY and CDR2 SVGAGI (reference sequence).

V and J are TRBV7-8 and TRBJ2-2; D possibly corresponds to TRBD1 (5 bases). This CDR3 region has 13 residues. The germline V and J ends were trimmed by 1 base and 6 bases, with 6 bases remaining between them. Germline CDR1 and CDR2: SGHVS and FQNEAQ. In DNA form, the CDR3 reads TGTGCCAGCAGCTTAGAGGGGCCCGGGGAGCTGTTTTTT. Protein product: CASSLEGPGELFF.

The V call is TRBV2, the J call TRBJ1-5; maybe TRBD1 (5 bases). Trimming removed 2 bases at V and 2 bases at J, with 10 bases between. The germline V gene encodes CDR1 SNHLY and CDR2 FYNNEI. The CDR3 contains 15 residues. The CDR3 DNA follows: TGTGCCAGCAGTGAAATCGTAGGGGGCAATCAGCCCCAGCATTTT. This codes for CASSEIVGGNQPQHF. Drawing the rest from reference TRBV2 and TRBJ1-5, the complete variable domain is EPEVTQTPSHQVTQMGQEVILRCVPISNHLYFYWYRQILGQKVEFLVSFYNNEISEKSEIFDDQFSVERPDGSNFTLKIRSTKLEDSAMYFCASSEIVGGNQPQHFGDGTRLSIL.

The chain joins TRBV7-6 to TRBJ2-2, with TRBD2 matching 10 bases. V was clipped by 5 bases and J by 6 bases; unmatched bases: 6. CDR1 is SGHVS and CDR2 is FNYEAQ in the germline V gene. This CDR3 has 15 amino acids. The CDR3 DNA sequence: TGTGCCAGCAGCGCAGCGGGGGGGGGTGCCGGGGAGCTGTTTTTT. It translates to CASSAAGGGAGELFF.

The chain uses TRBV15 and TRBJ2-5; 7 nucleotides agree with TRBD2. CDR1 LNHNV and CDR2 YYDKDF come from the germline V gene (reference sequence). This CDR3 is built from 15 residues. V gave up 4 bases and J gave up 3 bases; unmatched junction bases: 8. The CDR3 sequence: CATSIPRTRKETQYF. In DNA form, the CDR3 reads TGTGCCACCAGCATACCCAGGACTAGAAAAGAGACCCAGTACTTC.

The chain is built from TRBV19 and TRBJ1-5, with D possibly being TRBD1 (6 bases). V was clipped by 3 bases and J by 1 base, with 7 bases between them. CDR3 size: 14 residues. Germline V CDR1 and CDR2: LNHDA, SQIVND (reference sequence). The CDR3 reads CASSIQGSNQPQHF. CDR3 coding DNA: TGTGCCAGTAGTATCCAGGGGAGCAATCAGCCCCAGCATTTT.

This clone was picked up a small number of times. The CDR3 sequence is CASRPGGANTEAFF. CDR3 sequence (DNA): TGTGCCAGCAGACCGGGAGGGGCGAACACTGAAGCTTTCTTT. The V gene is TRBV6-5, the J gene TRBJ1-1, with D perhaps TRBD1 (5 bases). Germline CDR1 is MNHEY and CDR2 is SVGAGI. V was cut by 6 bases and J by 1 base, with 12 bases left in between. The CDR3 spans 14 residues.

The J gene is TRBJ1-2, the V gene TRBV6-6; D is perhaps TRBD1 (5 bases). The CDR3 is 12 amino acids. CDR1 is MNHNY, CDR2 SVGAGI, per germline (reference sequence). Trimming removed 7 bases from V and 1 base from J, with 7 bases in between. CDR3 protein: CASTQGNYGYTF. The CDR3 DNA reads as TGTGCCAGCACCCAGGGTAACTATGGCTACACCTTC.

This chain connects TRBV20-1 to TRBJ1-1, with D unresolved. Trimming left V 5 bases short and J 3 bases short, with 7 bases between. Germline V CDR1 and CDR2: DFQATT, SNEGSKA (reference sequence). The CDR3 has 11 amino acids. CDR3 amino acids: CSAAVHTEAFF. For the CDR3, the DNA is TGCAGTGCTGCGGTACACACTGAAGCTTTCTTT.

This clone was seen a single time. The rearrangement uses TRBV6-5 and TRBJ1-2; no definite D call. With 2 bases removed from V and 4 bases from J, the gap between germline ends came to 11 bases. Germline V gene sequence: CDR1 MNHEY, CDR2 SVGAGI. The CDR3 contains 14 residues. CDR3 sequence: CASSYTGAGYGYTF. The CDR3 DNA reads as TGTGCCAGCAGTTACACCGGAGCGGGCTATGGCTACACCTTC.

The chain links TRBV6-5 to TRBJ1-2; 10 bases agree with TRBD1. Germline CDR1 reads MNHEY; CDR2 reads SVGAGI. The CDR3 is 14 residues long. With 6 bases clipped from V and 0 bases from J, the junction kept 1 base outside the gene matches. The CDR3 bases are TGTGCCAGCAGGGGGACAGGGGCTAACTATGGCTACACCTTC. Amino acids: CASRGTGANYGYTF.

The rearrangement uses TRBV9 and TRBJ1-3, with D uncertain. The CDR3 sequence is 14 residues long. CDR1 and CDR2 from the germline V gene are SGDLS and YYNGEE. The ends were cut back, 3 bases at V and 1 base at J, with 8 bases in the middle. The CDR3 sequence is CASSGQFSGNTIYF. As DNA, the CDR3 is TGTGCCAGCAGCGGTCAGTTTTCTGGAAACACCATATATTTT.

V usage is TRBV7-2 and J usage is TRBJ2-1; 9 bases fit TRBD1. The V gene end was trimmed by 7 bases and the J gene end by 2 bases; junction bases not matched to a gene: 6. The CDR3 extends over 15 amino acids. Germline values: CDR1 SGHTA, CDR2 FQGNSA. The CDR3 DNA sequence: TGTGCCAGCAAACCGGGACAGGGAACCTACAATGAGCAGTTCTTC. Its translation is CASKPGQGTYNEQFF.

V and J are TRBV11-2 and TRBJ1-4, with 7 positions matching TRBD1. The CDR3 contains 14 residues. Per germline, CDR1 SGHAT and CDR2 FQNNGV. V dropped 2 bases and J dropped 8; count of bases not matched to a gene: 5. The CDR3 reads CASSLTQGDEKLFF. Written as DNA, the CDR3 is TGTGCCAGCAGCTTAACCCAGGGGGACGAAAAACTGTTTTTT.

The gene calls are TRBV5-1 and TRBJ2-1; 11 positions agree with TRBD2. The CDR3 loop spans 14 amino acids. With V trimmed by 1 base and J by 10 bases, 4 bases remained unmatched. Germline lookup yields CDR1 SGHRS and CDR2 YFSETQ. The CDR3 sequence is CASSLTSGGGEQFF. The CDR3 bases are TGCGCCAGCAGCTTGACTAGCGGGGGAGGGGAGCAGTTCTTC.

The rearrangement joins TRBV6-6 to TRBJ2-5; D unclear. Germline CDR1 and CDR2: MNHNY and SVGAGI (reference sequence). CDR3 length: 14 amino acids. Trimming took off 0 bases at V and 4 bases at J, with 9 bases between the two ends. The CDR3 region is CASSYSPLGETQYF. CDR3 bases: TGTGCCAGCAGTTACTCCCCCCTAGGAGAGACCCAGTACTTC.

The gene calls are TRBV7-3 and TRBJ2-5, with D possibly being TRBD2 (6 bases). Deletions cut 5 bases from V and 5 bases from J, with 12 bases between. CDR3 length: 13 amino acids. Germline assignment: CDR1 SGHTA and CDR2 FQGTGA. CDR3 sequence (DNA): TGTGCCAGCAGCCTGAGGGGAGGTGAGACCCAGTACTTC. This codes for CASSLRGGETQYF.

This clone was found once. The chain carries TRBV27 and TRBJ1-1; maybe TRBD1 (5 bases). The CDR3 loop spans 14 amino acids. V was cut by 5 bases and J by 2 bases, with 12 bases left in between. Per the germline V gene, CDR1 is MNHEY and CDR2 is SMNVEV (reference sequence). In DNA form, the CDR3 reads TGTGCCAGCAGTAGCCGACAGATTAACACTGAAGCTTTCTTT. Its protein is CASSSRQINTEAFF.

The J gene is TRBJ2-7, the V gene TRBV7-2; TRBD2 matches 8 bases. The germline CDR1 and CDR2 sequences are SGHTA and FQGNSA. The CDR3 loop spans 15 amino acids. J gave up 4 bases and V 1 base, and 6 bases lay outside the gene matches. CDR3 sequence: CASSLGGTRGYEQYF. DNA of the CDR3: TGTGCCAGCAGCTTAGGGGGGACTAGGGGATACGAGCAGTACTTC.

The genes are TRBV11-3 and TRBJ2-2, with D possibly being TRBD2 (7 bases). Trimming cost V 2 bases and J 4 bases, with 23 bases left between them. Germline-derived CDR1 and CDR2 are SGHNT and YENEEA. The CDR3 covers 19 residues. Here the CDR3 DNA reads TGTGCCAGCAGCTTAAGGGGGGGGAGGGGTCGGGACCTCACCGGGGAGCTGTTTTTT. Translation gives CASSLRGGRGRDLTGELFF.

In the case of this clone: An end of the junction differs from the germline gene, which may be a read error. The same CDR3 is also encoded by other DNA sequences in this sample. The rearrangement uses TRBV6-5 and TRBJ2-7; D unclear. The CDR3 is 13 residues long. The V gene's germline CDR1 is MNHEY and CDR2 SVGAGI. The CDR3 region has the DNA TGCGCCAGCAGTTTGATCGCGGCGGAGGAGCAGTACTTC. Translating gives CASSLIAAEEQYF.